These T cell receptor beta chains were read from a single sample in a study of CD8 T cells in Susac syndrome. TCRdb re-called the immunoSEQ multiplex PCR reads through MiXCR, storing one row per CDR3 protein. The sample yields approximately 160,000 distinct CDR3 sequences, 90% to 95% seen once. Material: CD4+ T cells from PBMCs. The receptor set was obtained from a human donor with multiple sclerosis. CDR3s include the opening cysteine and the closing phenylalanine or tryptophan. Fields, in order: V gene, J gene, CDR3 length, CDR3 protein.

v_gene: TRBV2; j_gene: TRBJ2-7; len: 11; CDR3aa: CASSPPNEQYF
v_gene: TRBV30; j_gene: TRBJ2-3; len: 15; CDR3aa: CAWTRTSGSTDTQYF
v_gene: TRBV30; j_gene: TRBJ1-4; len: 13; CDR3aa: CAWSGGHYEKLFF
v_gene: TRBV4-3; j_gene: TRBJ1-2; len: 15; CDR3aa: CASSQDRQGGIGYTF
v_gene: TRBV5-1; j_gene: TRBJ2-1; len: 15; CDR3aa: CASSQGGSSYNEQFF
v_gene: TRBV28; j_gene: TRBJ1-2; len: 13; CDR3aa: CASSLTDRPGYTF
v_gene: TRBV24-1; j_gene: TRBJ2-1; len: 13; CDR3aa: CATSDPNGLEQFF
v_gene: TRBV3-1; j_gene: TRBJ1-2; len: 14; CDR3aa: CASSLPDRSYGYTF
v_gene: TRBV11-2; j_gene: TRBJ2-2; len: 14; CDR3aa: CASSLARPTGELFF
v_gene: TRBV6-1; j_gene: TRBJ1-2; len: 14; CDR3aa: CASSESVGVRGYTF
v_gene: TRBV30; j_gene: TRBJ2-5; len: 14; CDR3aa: CAWRKPGLQETQYF
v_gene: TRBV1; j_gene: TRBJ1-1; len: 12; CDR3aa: CTSSPFAGATFF
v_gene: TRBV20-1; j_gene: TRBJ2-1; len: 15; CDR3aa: CSASYQGAAYNEQFF
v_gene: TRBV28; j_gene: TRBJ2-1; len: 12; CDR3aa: CASSVTGNEQFF
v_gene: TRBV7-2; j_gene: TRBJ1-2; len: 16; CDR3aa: CASSLDEQGINYGYTF
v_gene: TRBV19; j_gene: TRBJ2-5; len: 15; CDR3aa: CASSIGLAGQETQYF
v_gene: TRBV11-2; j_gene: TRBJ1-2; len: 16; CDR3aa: CASSLALSRRSYGYTF
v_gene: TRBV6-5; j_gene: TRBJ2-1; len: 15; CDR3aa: CASRREGASYNEQFF
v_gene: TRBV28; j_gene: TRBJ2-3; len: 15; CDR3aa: CASILDTRRTDTQYF
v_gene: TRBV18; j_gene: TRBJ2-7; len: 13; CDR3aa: CASSPGSTYEQYF
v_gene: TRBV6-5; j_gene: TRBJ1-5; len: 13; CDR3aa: CASSYGLNQPQHF
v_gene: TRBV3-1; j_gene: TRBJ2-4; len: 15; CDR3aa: CASSQLDRVQNIQYF
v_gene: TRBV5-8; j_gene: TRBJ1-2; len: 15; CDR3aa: CASSDTTGVLYGYTF
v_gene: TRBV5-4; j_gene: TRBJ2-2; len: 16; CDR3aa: CASSLPGQGNTGELFF
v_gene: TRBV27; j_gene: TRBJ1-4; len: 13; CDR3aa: CASSLGGREKLFF
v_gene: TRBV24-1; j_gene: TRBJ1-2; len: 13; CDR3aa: CATSDRGLYGYTF
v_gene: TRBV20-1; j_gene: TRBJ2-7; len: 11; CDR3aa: CSYQVSYEQYF
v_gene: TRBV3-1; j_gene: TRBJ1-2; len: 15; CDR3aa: CASSQGFPSRAGYTF
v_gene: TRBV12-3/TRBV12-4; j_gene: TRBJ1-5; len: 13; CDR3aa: CASSFRLNQPQHF
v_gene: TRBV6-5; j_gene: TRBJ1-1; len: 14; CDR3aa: CASSSSTRNTEAFF
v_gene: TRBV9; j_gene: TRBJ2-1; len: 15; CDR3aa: CASSVVPTQHNEQFF
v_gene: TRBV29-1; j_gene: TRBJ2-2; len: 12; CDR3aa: CSVEWGAGELFF
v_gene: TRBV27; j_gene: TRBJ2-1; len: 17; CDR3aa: CASSSTSTSGATNEQFF
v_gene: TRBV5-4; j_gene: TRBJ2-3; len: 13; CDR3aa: CASSLIGADTQYF
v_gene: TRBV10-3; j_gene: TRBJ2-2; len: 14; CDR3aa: CAAEGQTNTGELFF
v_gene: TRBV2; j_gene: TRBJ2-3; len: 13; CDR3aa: CASSEPSGDTQYF
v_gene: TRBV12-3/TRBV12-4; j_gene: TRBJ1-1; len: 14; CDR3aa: CASSTLSRNTEAFF
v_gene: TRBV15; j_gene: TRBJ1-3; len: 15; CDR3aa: CATSRAGGSGNTIYF
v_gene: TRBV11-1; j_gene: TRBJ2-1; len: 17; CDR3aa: CASSQAPGLAGGDEQFF
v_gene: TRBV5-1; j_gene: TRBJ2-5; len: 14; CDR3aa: CASSLVPDKETQYF
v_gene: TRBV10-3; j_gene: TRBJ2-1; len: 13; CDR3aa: CAITDLAVNEQFF
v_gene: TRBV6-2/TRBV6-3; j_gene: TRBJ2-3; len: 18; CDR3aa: CASSYPRLAGGPTDTQYF
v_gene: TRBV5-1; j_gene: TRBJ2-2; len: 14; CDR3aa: CASMSGPNTGELFF
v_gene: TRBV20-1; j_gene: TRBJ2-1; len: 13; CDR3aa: CSAQDYEPNEQFF
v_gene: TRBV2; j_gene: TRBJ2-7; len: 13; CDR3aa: CASTGTSGNEQYF
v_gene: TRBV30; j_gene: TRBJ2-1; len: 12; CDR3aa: CAWSGGRADQFF
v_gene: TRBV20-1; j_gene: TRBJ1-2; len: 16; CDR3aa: CSARDQGQRHTYGYTF
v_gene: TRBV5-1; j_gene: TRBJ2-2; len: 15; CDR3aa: CASSLVGTSLGELFF
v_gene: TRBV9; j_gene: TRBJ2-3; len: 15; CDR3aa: CASSVRSSSADTQYF
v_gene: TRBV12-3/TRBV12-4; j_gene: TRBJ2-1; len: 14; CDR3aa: CASSPRQAYNEQFF
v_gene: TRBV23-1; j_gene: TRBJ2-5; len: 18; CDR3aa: CASSQSGTSGRAYETQYF